This T cell receptor (beta chain) was captured by sequencing in a study of CD8+ T cells in alopecia areata (dated by TCRdb to the late 2010s). In terms of the full investigation: Treated patients were enrolled in an open-label pilot trial of oral tofacitinib, 5 to 10 mg twice daily, for moderate-to-severe alopecia areata. Tofacitinib was given for 6 to 18 months, followed by 6 months of follow-up off drug to assess delayed response and recurrence. For the treated patients, the SALT score, which quantifies what percentage of scalp surface area is affected, served as the measure of disease severity. The study used high-throughput TCRbeta sequencing to examine T cell clonal expansion in alopecia areata, in both the C3H/HeJ mouse model and human patients. On the human side, TCRbeta sequencing was run on scalp tissue and on sorted CD4+ and CD8+ peripheral blood T cells from healthy controls and from alopecia areata patients with either patchy or totalis/universalis disease. Tofacitinib-treated patients had biopsies at baseline and at 4 and 24 weeks of treatment, with a later scalp biopsy in several patients. Scalp clonality was compared across normal scalp (n=4), patchy alopecia areata scalp (n=8), and alopecia totalis/universalis scalp (n=8). The RNA source kit depended on sample type: the PAXgene miRNA kit for fixed scalp, the miRNeasy kit for PBMCs, and the RNeasy kit for mouse skin. TCRbeta CDR3 regions were amplified by immunoSEQ multiplex PCR using 35 Vbeta forward and 13 Jbeta reverse primers. General findings and caveats noted by the study authors: Because the treated cohort was small and included a single nonresponder, larger studies are needed to assess links between baseline CD8+ expansion and response. Resident alphabeta T cells in normal human skin are also sequenced, complicating scalp TCR repertoire analysis, unlike mouse skin dominated by gammadelta T cells. During tofacitinib treatment, many expanded lesional clones remained in scalp and blood, and this persistence may partly explain relapse after treatment is stopped. Tofacitinib significantly lowered scalp clonality and the number of expanded CD8+ clones among the top 100 scalp clones. Compared with mice, TCR sequences shared between patients were less clear, possibly partly because of HLA diversity across the patient population. Compared with normal scalp, lesional scalp, particularly in alopecia totalis/universalis, had higher clonality and more expanded CD8+ clones, which suggests antigenic drive.

This clone is a singleton in its sample. Which antigen it targets is not known. No much larger clone is present one base from it, and per-base qualities are unavailable. Trimming takes 6 bases from V and 3 bases from J, and the germline ends sit 7 bases apart. Including cysteine and phenylalanine, the CDR3 has 12 amino acids. The CDR3 DNA has 36 bases and is translated from base 1. According to the germline V gene, CDR1 reads ENHRY and CDR2 reads SYGVKD. The time point label on this specimen signifies: roughly 26 weeks on oral tofacitinib. The intended sense of this specimen's treatment or condition label: oral pan-JAK inhibitor, 5-10 mg twice daily. Peripheral blood and lesional scalp punch biopsies were obtained from patients with alopecia areata. After PBMCs were isolated by density centrifugation and stained for CD3, CD4 and CD8, a FACSAria was used to sort CD4+ and CD8+ T cells. Library construction relied on the immunoSEQ multiplex PCR assay. RNA was extracted from all samples and reverse transcribed into cDNA, which served as template for TCR sequencing. SuperScript III was used to make first-strand cDNA, primed with a 2:1 mix of oligo-dT and random hexamers. Amplification bias was assessed with a synthetic immune receptor repertoire, and residual bias was removed computationally. The paper's data handling went like this. Raw reads were preprocessed to remove errors, and CDR3 was defined by IMGT conventions from the conserved cysteine to phenylalanine. Clonality was computed as 1 minus the Shannon entropy, with the entropy normalized by log2 of the number of productive unique TCRs. Whether each scalp clone was CD4 or CD8 was inferred by checking scalp TCRbeta sequences against the CD4 and CD8 repertoires from sorted blood. TCRdb's version of the immuneACCESS table is confined to in-frame rearrangements and falls short of the full clone set. An unresolved V gene accounts for under half of the shortfall where checked; the remainder is of unknown origin. V, J and clone size are taken as reported in that table, and D and trimming were inferred from the DNA itself. The sample profile shows about 110,000 clones; less than 90% of them were found once. The ten largest clones add up to around 25% of the sample.

The source of this sequence is a human donor with alopecia areata. The chain uses TRBV10-3 and TRBJ2-3; the D gene is perhaps TRBD1, from 6 matching bases. Sequenced here: CD8+ T cells sorted from blood, sampled at week 24, from a patient treated with tofacitinib. The DNA reads TGTGCCATCAGCAGGGGAACAGATACGCAGTATTTT. It codes for CAISRGTDTQYF.